This entry describes one TCR beta chain. The target antigen is unknown. The data derive from a study of OX40 agonist ivuxolimab in advanced cancers. The CDR3 is 15 residues long. V was clipped by 0 bases and J by 1 base, with 10 bases between them. In germline, CDR1 is SGDLS, CDR2 YYNGEE. The method was immunoSEQ multiplex PCR; TCRdb's version includes in-frame clones alone and lacks a portion of them. The sample has about 64,000 clones, 70% to 90% seen once. Study observations and caveats: Dose levels from 0.1 to 3.0 mg/kg saw CD4+ and CD8+ blood T cells expand clonally by week 6.

The chain is built from TRBV9 and TRBJ1-1; D may be TRBD1 (5 bases). The sequence derives from an adult with an advanced solid tumor such as melanoma, head and neck, liver or kidney cancer. The material sequenced was CD4+ or CD8+ T cells sorted from blood, taken in a trial of the OX40 agonist ivuxolimab. The CDR3 here is CASSVDPGRNTEAFF. CDR3 DNA sequence: TGTGCCAGCAGCGTAGATCCAGGGCGGAACACTGAAGCTTTCTTT.